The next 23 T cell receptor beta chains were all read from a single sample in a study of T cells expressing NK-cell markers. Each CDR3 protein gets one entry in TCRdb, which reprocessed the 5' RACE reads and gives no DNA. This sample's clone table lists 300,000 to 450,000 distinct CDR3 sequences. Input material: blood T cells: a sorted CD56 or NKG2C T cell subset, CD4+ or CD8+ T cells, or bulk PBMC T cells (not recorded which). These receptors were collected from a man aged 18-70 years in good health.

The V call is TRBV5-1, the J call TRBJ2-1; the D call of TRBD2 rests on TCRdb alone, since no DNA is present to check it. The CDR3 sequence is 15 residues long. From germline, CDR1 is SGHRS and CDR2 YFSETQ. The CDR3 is CASSGLAGDYNEQFF.

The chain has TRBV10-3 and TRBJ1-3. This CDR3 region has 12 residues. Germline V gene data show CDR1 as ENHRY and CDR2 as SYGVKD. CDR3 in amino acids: CAISAMGNTIYF.

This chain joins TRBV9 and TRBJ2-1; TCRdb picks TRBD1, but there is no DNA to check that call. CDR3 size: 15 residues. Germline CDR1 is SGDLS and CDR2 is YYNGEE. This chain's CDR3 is CASSMTPGGHNEQFF.

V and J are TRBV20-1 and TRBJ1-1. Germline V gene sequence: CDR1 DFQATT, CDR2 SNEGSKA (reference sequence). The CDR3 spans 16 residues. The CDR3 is CSAREGWYRLNTEAFF.

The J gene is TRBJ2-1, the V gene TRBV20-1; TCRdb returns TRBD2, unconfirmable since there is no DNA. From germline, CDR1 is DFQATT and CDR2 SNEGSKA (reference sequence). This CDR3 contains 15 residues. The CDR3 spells CSASIGGADYNEQFF.

CDR3: CASSNREEQYF. The chain recombines TRBV18 with TRBJ2-7; TCRdb's D gene call, TRBD2, goes unchecked for lack of DNA. The CDR3 totals 11 residues. Germline loops: CDR1 KGHSH, CDR2 LQKENI.

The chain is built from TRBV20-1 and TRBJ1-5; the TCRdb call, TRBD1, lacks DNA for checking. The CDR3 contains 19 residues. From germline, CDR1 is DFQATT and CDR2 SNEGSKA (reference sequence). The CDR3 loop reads CSARVYAGSGALGNQPQHF.

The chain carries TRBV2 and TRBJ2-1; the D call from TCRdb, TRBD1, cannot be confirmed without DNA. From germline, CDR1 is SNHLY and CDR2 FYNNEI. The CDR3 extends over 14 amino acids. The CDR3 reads CASSGNLGTVGQFF.

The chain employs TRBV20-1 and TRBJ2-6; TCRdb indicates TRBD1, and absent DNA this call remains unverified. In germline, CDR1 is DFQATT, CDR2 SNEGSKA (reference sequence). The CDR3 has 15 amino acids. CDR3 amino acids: CSATDRVAGANVLTF.

CDR3 sequence reads: CASSPLGDRAHEQYF. The rearrangement uses TRBV2 and TRBJ2-7; no DNA is available, so the TRBD1 call from TCRdb remains unchecked. Germline V gene sequence: CDR1 SNHLY, CDR2 FYNNEI. The CDR3 is 15 amino acids.

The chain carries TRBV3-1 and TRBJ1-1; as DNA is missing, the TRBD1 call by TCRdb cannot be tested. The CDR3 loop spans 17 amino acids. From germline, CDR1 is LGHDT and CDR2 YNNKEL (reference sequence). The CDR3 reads CASSQEVGRGRTAEAFF.

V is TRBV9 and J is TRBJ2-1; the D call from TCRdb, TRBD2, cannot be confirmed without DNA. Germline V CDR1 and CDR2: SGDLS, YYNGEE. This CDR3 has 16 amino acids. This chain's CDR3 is CASSRLAGGSSNEQFF.

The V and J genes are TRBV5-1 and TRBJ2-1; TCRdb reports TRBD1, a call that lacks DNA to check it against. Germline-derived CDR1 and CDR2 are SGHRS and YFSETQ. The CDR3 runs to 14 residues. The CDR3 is CASSLSPPVYEQFF.

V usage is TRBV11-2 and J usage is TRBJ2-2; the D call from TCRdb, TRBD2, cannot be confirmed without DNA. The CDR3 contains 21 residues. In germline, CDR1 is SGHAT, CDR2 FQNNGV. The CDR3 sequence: CASSFPFSGLAGGWNTGELFF.

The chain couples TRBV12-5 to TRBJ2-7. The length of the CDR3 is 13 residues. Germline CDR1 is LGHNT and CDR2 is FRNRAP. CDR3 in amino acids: CASAPALSYEQYF. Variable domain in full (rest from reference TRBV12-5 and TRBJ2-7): DARVTQTPRHKVTEMGQEVTMRCQPILGHNTVFWYRQTMMQGLELLAYFRNRAPLDDSGMPKDRFSAEMPDATLATLKIQPSEPRDSAVYFCASAPALSYEQYFGPGTRLTVT.

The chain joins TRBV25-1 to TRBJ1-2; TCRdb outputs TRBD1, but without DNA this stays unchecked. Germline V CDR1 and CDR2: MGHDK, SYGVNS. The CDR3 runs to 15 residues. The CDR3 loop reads CASSAGGPRTYGYTF.

The CDR3 protein is CASSPGLEGEQYF. V and J are TRBV18 and TRBJ2-7; TCRdb's D call of TRBD2 is untestable without DNA. There are 13 residues in the CDR3. Per the germline V gene, CDR1 is KGHSH and CDR2 is LQKENI.

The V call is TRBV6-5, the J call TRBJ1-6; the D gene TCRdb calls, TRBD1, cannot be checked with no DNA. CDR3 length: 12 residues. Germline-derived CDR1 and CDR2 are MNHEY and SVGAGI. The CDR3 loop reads CASREQNSPLHF.

This CDR3 is CASSEGYNSPLHF. J is TRBJ1-6 and V is TRBV3-1. CDR1 LGHDT and CDR2 YNNKEL come from the germline V gene (reference sequence). CDR3 length: 13 residues. Drawing the rest from reference TRBV3-1 and TRBJ1-6, the complete variable domain is DTAVSQTPKYLVTQMGNDKSIKCEQNLGHDTMYWYKQDSKKFLKIMFSYNNKELIINETVPNRFSPKSPDKAHLNLHINSLELGDSAVYFCASSEGYNSPLHFGNGTRLTVT.

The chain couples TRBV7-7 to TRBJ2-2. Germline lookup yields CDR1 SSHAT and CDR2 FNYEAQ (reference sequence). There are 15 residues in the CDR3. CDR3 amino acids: CASSHGRGGPGELFF.

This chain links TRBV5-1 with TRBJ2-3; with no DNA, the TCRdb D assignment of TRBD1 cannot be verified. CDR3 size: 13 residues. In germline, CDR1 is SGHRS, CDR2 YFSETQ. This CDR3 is CASSPYPADTQYF.

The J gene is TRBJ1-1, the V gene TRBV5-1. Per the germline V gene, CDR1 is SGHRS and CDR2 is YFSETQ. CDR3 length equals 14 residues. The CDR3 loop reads CASSWSVGQTEAFF.

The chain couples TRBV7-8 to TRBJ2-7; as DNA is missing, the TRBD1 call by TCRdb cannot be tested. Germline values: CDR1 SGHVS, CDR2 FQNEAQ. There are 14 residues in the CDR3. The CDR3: CASSLAFRDREQYF.